The rows below give T cell receptor beta chains drawn from one sample of a study of tumor-infiltrating lymphocytes in primary liver carcinoma. TCRdb processed the multiplex PCR reads anew with MiXCR; each CDR3 protein has one entry. The data hold 95,000 to 150,000 distinct CDR3 sequences, with 60% to 70% observed a single time. What was sequenced was liver tumor tissue from sampling region 1. These TCRs come from a woman aged 55-75 years with primary liver carcinoma and hepatitis B virus infection. CDR3s include the opening cysteine and the closing phenylalanine or tryptophan. D genes are given only for firm matches. For some rows the clone size is stated as once, few or many, or as a class when expanded; others skip it.

CDR3aa | CDR3nt | v_gene | abundance | d_gene | j_gene
CAISEVGPDGYTF | TGTGCCATCAGTGAGGTGGGGCCGGATGGCTACACCTTC | TRBV10-3 | - | - | TRBJ1-2
CAITVTSGVVETQYF | TGTGCCATCACCGTGACTAGCGGGGTTGTAGAGACCCAGTACTTT | TRBV11-2 | - | TRBD2 | TRBJ2-5
CASSAQGSSYEQYF | TGTGCCAGCAGTGCCCAGGGGAGCTCCTACGAGCAGTACTTC | TRBV25-1 | - | - | TRBJ2-7
CASSTPIGQKIQYF | TGTGCCAGCAGTACTCCTATAGGGCAAAAGATTCAGTACTTC | TRBV28 | - | - | TRBJ2-4
CSARERQGHGYTF | TGCAGTGCTAGAGAGAGACAGGGTCATGGCTACACCTTC | TRBV20-1 | - | TRBD1 | TRBJ1-2
CANQTSGTYNERFF | TGTGCCAACCAGACTAGCGGCACCTACAATGAGCGGTTCTTC | TRBV11-3 | - | TRBD2 | TRBJ2-1
CASIRDRGNEKLLF | TGTGCCAGCATCAGGGACAGGGGAAATGAAAAACTGCTTTTT | TRBV6-1 | - | TRBD1 | TRBJ1-4
CASIPISRGVNEQYF | TGTGCCAGCATCCCAATCTCCAGGGGTGTGAATGAGCAGTACTTC | TRBV7-9 | - | - | TRBJ2-7
CPSSRGTTNEKLFF | TGTCCCAGTAGCAGGGGAACAACTAATGAAAAACTGTTTTTT | TRBV6-5 | - | - | TRBJ1-4
CASNHQGSGNTIYF | TGCGCCAGCAACCATCAGGGTTCTGGAAACACCATATATTTT | TRBV4-1 | - | - | TRBJ1-3
CASSPGPRGVAFF | TGTGCCAGCAGCCCGGGGCCCCGGGGTGTGGCTTTCTTT | TRBV7-2 | few | - | TRBJ1-1
CANGQGGEYEQYF | TGTGCCAACGGGCAAGGGGGGGAATACGAGCAGTACTTC | TRBV28 | - | - | TRBJ2-7
CASSLGVVPGGTGELFF | TGCGCCAGCAGCTTGGGAGTGGTTCCGGGCGGCACCGGGGAGCTGTTTTTT | TRBV5-1 | - | - | TRBJ2-2
CASSSSVSGRVNEQLF | TGTGCCAGCAGCTCCAGCGTTAGCGGGAGGGTGAATGAGCAGCTCTTC | TRBV7-8 | - | TRBD2 | TRBJ2-1
CSVEMGGSGTEQFF | TGCAGCGTTGAAATGGGAGGGTCCGGTACTGAGCAGTTCTTC | TRBV29-1 | many | TRBD2 | TRBJ2-1
CSVETGSSNEQFF | TGCAGCGTTGAAACTGGTAGCTCCAATGAGCAGTTCTTC | TRBV29-1 | - | - | TRBJ2-1
CASSYRTSGTGEQYF | TGTGCCAGCAGCTATAGGACTAGCGGGACGGGCGAACAGTACTTC | TRBV11-2 | - | TRBD2 | TRBJ2-7
CTSSLGASRKLEQFF | TGTACCAGCAGCTTAGGAGCTAGCAGGAAGCTTGAGCAGTTCTTC | TRBV11-3 | - | - | TRBJ2-1
CASSQGDSYNQPQHF | TGTGCCAGCAGCCAAGGGGACAGCTACAATCAGCCCCAGCATTTT | TRBV7-8 | - | TRBD1 | TRBJ1-5
CASSYSVGQGRKSSYNEQFF | TGTGCCAGCAGTTACTCAGTCGGACAGGGTCGAAAGAGCTCCTACAATGAGCAGTTCTTC | TRBV6-2/TRBV6-3 | few | TRBD1 | TRBJ2-1
CASSLRRTSGIHNEQFF | TGTGCCAGCAGTTTGAGGCGGACTAGCGGGATCCACAATGAGCAGTTCTTC | TRBV6-2/TRBV6-3 | many | TRBD2 | TRBJ2-1
CASSQVKTGTGYGYTF | TGCGCCAGCAGCCAAGTAAAAACGGGGACCGGCTATGGCTACACCTTC | TRBV4-1 | many | - | TRBJ1-2
CASSTGQGALNTEAFF | TGTGCCAGCAGCACCGGACAGGGAGCCTTGAACACTGAAGCTTTCTTT | TRBV11-2 | - | TRBD1 | TRBJ1-1
CASSDPNGRRYEQYF | TGTGCCAGCAGTGACCCTAACGGGAGGAGGTACGAGCAATACTTC | TRBV28 | - | TRBD2 | TRBJ2-7
CASRSGTRYNEQFF | TGTGCCAGCAGATCCGGGACTCGCTACAATGAGCAGTTCTTC | TRBV28 | many | - | TRBJ2-1
CASSLERDNEQFF | TGTGCCAGCAGCTTGGAGCGAGACAATGAGCAGTTCTTC | TRBV5-4 | - | - | TRBJ2-1
CASKGALADLYEQYF | TGTGCCAGCAAGGGGGCACTAGCGGACCTCTACGAGCAGTACTTC | TRBV6-1 | many | - | TRBJ2-7
CASSQEKNRGDLNEKLFF | TGCGCCAGCAGCCAAGAGAAGAACAGGGGGGATTTAAATGAAAAACTGTTTTTT | TRBV4-1 | many | TRBD1 | TRBJ1-4
CASDRGGSGANNLTF | TGTGCATCGGACCGCGGGGGCTCTGGGGCCAACAACCTGACTTTC | TRBV12-2 | - | - | TRBJ2-6
CASSWGLVAGRTYEQYF | TGTGCCAGCAGTTGGGGTTTGGTAGCGGGGCGGACCTACGAGCAGTACTTC | TRBV28 | - | TRBD2 | TRBJ2-7
CASSPRPATIERLFF | TGCGCCAGCAGCCCGAGGCCCGCAACTATTGAAAGACTGTTTTTT | TRBV11-2 | once | - | TRBJ1-4
CATSDFSGYKRETQYF | TGTGCCACCAGTGATTTTTCGGGGTATAAGAGAGAGACCCAGTACTTC | TRBV24-1 | - | - | TRBJ2-5
CASSAQEGLGEQFF | TGTGCCAGCAGTGCTCAGGAGGGCCTAGGTGAGCAGTTCTTC | TRBV6-1 | few | - | TRBJ2-1
CASSLGPNTETFF | TGTGCCAGCAGCCTCGGGCCGAACACTGAAACTTTCTTC | TRBV11-2 | few | - | TRBJ1-1
CASSARPGGWHEQFF | TGTGCCAGCAGTGCACGTCCGGGGGGTTGGCATGAGCAGTTCTTC | TRBV6-4 | once | TRBD2 | TRBJ2-1
CASSMMRTGANVLTF | TGTGCCAGCAGCATGATGCGAACTGGGGCCAACGTCCTGACTTTC | TRBV6-1 | many | - | TRBJ2-6
CTSSLGTANTEAFF | TGCACCAGCAGCTTGGGGACAGCTAACACTGAAGCTTTCTTT | TRBV5-1 | few | TRBD1 | TRBJ1-1
CAGSLDCVSLAVPYEQYF | TGTGCCGGCAGCTTAGATTGTGTCAGTCTAGCGGTTCCCTACGAGCAGTACTTC | TRBV11-2 | - | TRBD2 | TRBJ2-7
CASSTGWSSSYNSPLHF | TGTGCCAGCAGCACTGGGTGGTCGAGCTCCTATAATTCACCCCTCCACTTT | TRBV9 | - | - | TRBJ1-6
CASSQGRANTGELFF | TGTGCCAGCAGCCAAGGGAGAGCAAACACCGGGGAGCTGTTTTTT | TRBV4-2 | - | - | TRBJ2-2